The subject of this entry is one TCR beta chain. Its antigen is unidentified. The treatment here: oral pan-JAK inhibitor, 5-10 mg twice daily. The authors extracted RNA and reverse transcribed it into cDNA as the sequencing template. Using immunoSEQ multiplex PCR, the repertoire was profiled, and TCRdb retains in-frame clones only, with some absent. Counted here are about 300,000 clones, roughly 64% occurring once; the ten biggest clones make up more than 1.5%. The data derive from a study of CD8+ T cells in alopecia areata. About the study: The SALT score measured affected scalp surface percentage in treated patients.

Whole-study results and caveats: More clonal than normal scalp was lesional scalp, particularly alopecia totalis/universalis. Any link of baseline CD8+ expansion to response, resting on one nonresponder, remains uncertain.

The sequence was obtained from a human donor with alopecia areata. The starting material was CD4+ T cells sorted from blood, obtained at week 24, from a patient treated with tofacitinib.

The CDR3 DNA follows: TGTGCCAGCAGCCCGTCCGCGAGCACAGATACGCAGTATTTT. Translating gives CASSPSASTDTQYF. The chain couples TRBV7-2 to TRBJ2-3; D gene ambiguous. The CDR3 totals 14 residues. Trimming took off 5 bases at V and 0 bases at J, with 9 bases between the two ends. Germline-derived CDR1 and CDR2 are SGHTA and FQGNSA.